These 32 T cell receptor beta chains were all obtained from the same sample, sequenced in a study of T cells in Graves' hyperthyroidism and ophthalmopathy. The investigators amplified TCR beta CDR3 regions from RNA transcripts. The TCR CDR3 first-round RT-PCR relied on the HTBI primer set. One entry per CDR3 protein results from TCRdb running MiXCR on the multiplex PCR reads. The profile shows 400,000 to 450,000 distinct CDR3 sequences, roughly 14% of them singletons. Material: blood. Source of these receptors: a man younger than 30 with Graves' ophthalmopathy.

Many counts were recorded for this clonotype. This chain links TRBV24-1 with TRBJ1-2, with 8 bases identical to TRBD1. V lost 3 bases, J lost 6 bases, and 2 bases stayed unmatched. Germline CDR1 and CDR2: KGHDR and SFDVKD. The CDR3 is 13 residues long. Here the CDR3 DNA reads TGTGCCACCAGTGATCAGGGGGCTGATGGCTACACCTTC. Residues: CATSDQGADGYTF.

The J gene is TRBJ2-1, the V gene TRBV9; 8 positions match TRBD2. Germline values: CDR1 SGDLS, CDR2 YYNGEE. V trimming: 0 bases; J trimming: 12 bases; junction bases outside the gene matches: 26. The CDR3 is 20 residues long. In DNA form, the CDR3 reads TGTGCCAGCAGCGTAGCTACCGAAGGTAGCGGGGCCCATATCCGGAGAGGGCAGTTCTTC. It translates to CASSVATEGSGAHIRRGQFF.

On this clonotype: Relative to the germline gene, one junction end is altered; a read error may explain this. J is TRBJ2-1 and V is TRBV7-9; 7 bases agree with TRBD1. Germline CDR1 reads SEHNR; CDR2 reads FQNEAQ (reference sequence). The CDR3 spans 16 residues. The CDR3 sequence is CASSSGTASSNNEQFF. As DNA, the CDR3 is TGTGCCAGCAGCTCTGGGACAGCAAGCTCCAACAATGAGCAGTTCTTC.

This clonotype was seen many times. The chain has TRBV20-1 and TRBJ2-5; D not certain. Germline-derived CDR1 and CDR2 are DFQATT and SNEGSKA (reference sequence). V lost 6 bases to trimming and J lost 2 bases, with 4 bases between them. CDR3 length equals 10 residues. The CDR3 here is CSAHQETQYF. The CDR3 bases are TGCAGTGCACATCAAGAGACCCAGTACTTC.

With respect to this clonotype: One end of the junction varies from germline; a read error may be responsible. V and J are TRBV4-1 and TRBJ2-7; maybe TRBD2 (6 bases). Germline V gives CDR1 MGHRA, CDR2 YSYEKL. This CDR3 is built from 14 residues. CDR3 in DNA: TGTGCCAGCAGCCAAGAGGTAGGAGGGGCCGAGCAGTACTTC. Protein: CASSQEVGGAEQYF.

This clonotype was seen repeatedly, ten times or more. The CDR3 loop is CASSLYPGTGAGYTF. The CDR3 nucleotides are TGTGCCAGCAGTTTGTACCCCGGGACAGGGGCGGGCTACACCTTC. The chain couples TRBV12-3 or TRBV12-4 to TRBJ1-2, with 10 bases that match TRBD1. This CDR3 spans 15 amino acids. Trimming removed 3 bases from V and 8 bases from J; junction bases left unmatched: 9.

V gene TRBV6-1 combines with J gene TRBJ1-2; D gene unclear. The CDR3 consists of 15 residues. The V end was cut by 0 bases, the J end by 2 bases, with 10 bases between. Per germline, CDR1 MNHNS and CDR2 SASEGT. CDR3 nucleotide sequence: TGTGCCAGCAGTGAAGCGTCTTACGTAAACTATGGCTACACCTTC. It yields the protein CASSEASYVNYGYTF.

The V gene is TRBV20-1, the J gene TRBJ2-3; 11 bases line up with TRBD2. This CDR3 region has 15 residues. The junction had 4 bases not matched to a gene; V was cut back by 3 bases and J by 2 bases. Germline CDR1 and CDR2: DFQATT and SNEGSKA (reference sequence). CDR3 coding DNA: TGCAGTGCTAGGGGACTAGCGGCGAACACAGATACGCAGTATTTT. This encodes CSARGLAANTDTQYF.

The chain employs TRBV6-2 or TRBV6-3 and TRBJ2-1, with 10 positions matching TRBD2. V shed 6 bases, J shed 9 bases, and the junction held 11 bases outside the gene matches. This CDR3 has 15 residues. Germline V gives CDR1 MNHEY, CDR2 SVGEGT. CDR3 nucleotide sequence: TGTGCCAGCAGAGGCCTAGCGGGAGCTTCGGGTGAGCAGTTCTTC. This encodes CASRGLAGASGEQFF.

Ten or more counts support this clonotype. This sequence joins TRBV7-9 and TRBJ1-6; D is unclear. Germline V gene sequence: CDR1 SEHNR, CDR2 FQNEAQ (reference sequence). The CDR3 contains 12 residues. With 0 bases removed from V and 13 bases from J, the gap between germline ends came to 7 bases. The CDR3 nucleotides read TGTGCCAGCAGCTTAGCGGCCGGCCCCCTCCACTTT. Amino acid sequence: CASSLAAGPLHF.

There are a few counts of this clonotype. A read error is possible here, since a much larger clone lies one base away. The chain is built from TRBV12-3 or TRBV12-4 and TRBJ2-3; TRBD2 agrees at 9 bases. The CDR3 is 21 amino acids. Unmatched junction bases numbered 21, after V lost 5 bases and J lost 0 bases. The CDR3 sequence: CASSPRRLSSSGAISTDTQYF. DNA for the CDR3: TGTGCCAGCAGTCCCCGGAGGTTGTCGTCTAGCGGGGCAATTAGCACAGATACGCAGTATTTT.

This clonotype was seen repeatedly, ten times or more. This chain links TRBV12-3 or TRBV12-4 with TRBJ1-4; D perhaps matches TRBD1 (6 bases). CDR3 length: 13 residues. V was shortened by 7 bases and J by 7 bases, with 13 bases between the two germline ends. The DNA for the CDR3 is TGTGCCAGCAAGGAGGCAGGGGTTGAAAAACTGTTTTTT. Encoded protein: CASKEAGVEKLFF.

This clonotype was picked up a small number of times. V is TRBV9 and J is TRBJ2-2; 14 nucleotides align to TRBD2. The length of the CDR3 is 16 residues. Germline V gene sequence: CDR1 SGDLS, CDR2 YYNGEE. The V segment lost 2 bases and the J segment 7 bases; nucleotides outside the gene matches: 4. The CDR3 DNA follows: TGTGCCAGCAGCGTGGGACTAGCGGGAGCCCACGGGGAGCTGTTTTTT. It codes for CASSVGLAGAHGELFF.

This chain joins TRBV9 and TRBJ1-1; D ambiguous. V shed 1 base and J shed 0 bases, with 4 bases lying between them. CDR3 length: 13 residues. Germline CDR1 is SGDLS and CDR2 is YYNGEE. The CDR3 region is CASSVNMNTEAFF. CDR3 nucleotide sequence: TGTGCCAGCAGCGTAAACATGAACACTGAAGCTTTCTTT.

This clonotype was seen many times. The chain uses TRBV20-1 and TRBJ2-1; D gene unclear. From germline, CDR1 is DFQATT and CDR2 SNEGSKA (reference sequence). The length of the CDR3 is 14 residues. With 6 bases removed from V and 0 bases from J, the gap between germline ends came to 12 bases. The CDR3 DNA reads as TGCAGTGCCAAGTCCCCCCCCTCCTACAATGAGCAGTTCTTC. It encodes CSAKSPPSYNEQFF.

The genes are TRBV27 and TRBJ1-1, with D maybe TRBD1 (6 bases). Trimming stripped 2 bases from V and 8 bases from J, with 9 bases between. In germline, CDR1 is MNHEY, CDR2 SMNVEV (reference sequence). The CDR3 totals 12 residues. The chain's CDR3 is CASSLMGAEAFF. For the CDR3, the DNA is TGTGCCAGCAGTTTAATGGGGGCGGAAGCTTTCTTT.

This clonotype was detected ten times or more. The V call is TRBV5-1, the J call TRBJ2-7, with 7 bases lining up with TRBD2. The CDR3 runs 14 residues. Germline V lookup: CDR1 SGHRS, CDR2 YFSETQ. V shed 0 bases, J shed 5 bases, and the junction held 5 bases outside the gene matches. CDR3 residues: CASSLGGGPDEQYF. CDR3 DNA sequence: TGCGCCAGCAGCTTGGGCGGGGGACCCGACGAGCAGTACTTC.

This clonotype was detected ten times or more. The V and J genes are TRBV12-3 or TRBV12-4 and TRBJ2-2; 9 bases line up with TRBD1. The CDR3 has 14 amino acids. CDR3: CVLGTGLVTGELFF. Written as DNA, the CDR3 is TGTGTCCTTGGGACAGGGTTGGTCACCGGGGAGCTGTTTTTT.

This clonotype has at least ten counts. J is TRBJ2-3 and V is TRBV5-5; unclear D gene. The germline V gene encodes CDR1 SGHKS and CDR2 YYEKEE (reference sequence). The CDR3 covers 14 residues. Trimming took 2 bases from V and 2 from J, leaving 9 bases between them. CDR3 sequence: CASSFQTLTDTQYF. The CDR3 DNA follows: TGTGCCAGCAGCTTCCAAACCCTCACAGATACGCAGTATTTT.

The rearrangement links TRBV24-1 to TRBJ1-5; D unclear. Looked up from germline, CDR1 is KGHDR and CDR2 is SFDVKD. CDR3 length equals 12 residues. The V end lost 5 bases, the J end lost 4 bases, and 5 bases lay between the germline ends. The CDR3 coding sequence is TGTGCCACCAGTGCCCCTAATCAGCCCCAGCATTTT. It encodes CATSAPNQPQHF.

In this sample, this clonotype turned up a few times. V and J are TRBV6-2 or TRBV6-3 and TRBJ1-3; D unresolved. CDR1 is MNHEY and CDR2 is SVGEGT in the germline V gene. CDR3 length: 18 amino acids. The germline V and J ends were trimmed by 0 bases and 0 bases, with 15 bases remaining between them. The DNA of the CDR3 is TGTGCCAGCAGTTACTCCGGGGTGGGCTCTCTCTCTGGAAACACCATATATTTT. Translation: CASSYSGVGSLSGNTIYF.

The table lists this clonotype with a few counts. The rearrangement joins TRBV24-1 to TRBJ1-4; tentative D call: TRBD1 (6 bases). V was trimmed by 2 bases and J by 8 bases, leaving 14 bases between them. Germline loops: CDR1 KGHDR, CDR2 SFDVKD. The length of the CDR3 is 15 residues. The CDR3 region is CATSDSQGFGEKLFF. The DNA for the CDR3 is TGTGCCACCAGTGATTCACAGGGTTTCGGGGAAAAACTGTTTTTT.

V and J are TRBV19 and TRBJ2-1; the D is unclear. Germline assignment: CDR1 LNHDA and CDR2 SQIVND (reference sequence). CDR3 length: 14 amino acids. With 2 bases removed from V and 7 bases from J, the gap between germline ends came to 12 bases. The DNA for the CDR3 is TGTGCCAGTAGTATAAGGAACCGGGTTAATGAGCAGTTCTTC. It translates to CASSIRNRVNEQFF.

The sample holds a few counts of this clonotype. V gene TRBV30 combines with J gene TRBJ1-6; D is perhaps TRBD1 (5 bases). Germline CDR1 is GTSNPN and CDR2 is SVGIG (reference sequence). This CDR3 is built from 14 residues. The CDR3 nucleotides are TGTGGCCTACGCCGCAGGGACGGTAATTCACCCCTCCACTTT. Protein sequence: CGLRRRDGNSPLHF.

The chain has TRBV6-1 and TRBJ2-7; tentatively, D is TRBD2 (5 bases). Trimming took off 5 bases at V and 9 bases at J, with 11 bases between the two ends. The germline gives CDR1 MNHNS, CDR2 SASEGT. This CDR3 has 11 residues. CDR3 loop: CASSPTRGQYF. CDR3 bases: TGTGCCAGCAGTCCCACCCGGGGGCAGTACTTC.

This clonotype has a count of ten or more. CDR3 DNA sequence: TGCGCCAGCAGCTTGTTCCCGGGCGGGGGCACTGAAGCTTTCTTT. Its translation is CASSLFPGGGTEAFF. V gene TRBV5-1 combines with J gene TRBJ1-1; TRBD1 might be the D (5 bases). Trimming removed 1 base at V and 4 bases at J, with 14 bases between. The germline V gene has CDR1 SGHRS and CDR2 YFSETQ. The CDR3 totals 15 residues.

The chain carries TRBV6-4 and TRBJ2-1; 11 bases are a match to TRBD2. The germline CDR1 and CDR2 sequences are MRHNA and SNTAGT. With 8 bases clipped from V and 2 bases from J, the junction kept 8 bases outside the gene matches. The CDR3 runs 16 residues. This CDR3 is CASGRISGGAYNEQFF. The CDR3 DNA reads as TGTGCCAGCGGTCGTATTAGCGGGGGGGCCTACAATGAGCAGTTCTTC.

In this sample, this clonotype turned up many times. This chain connects TRBV7-3 to TRBJ2-3, with TRBD2 matching 9 bases. CDR1 is SGHTA, CDR2 FQGTGA, per germline. The junction had 8 bases not matched to a gene; V was cut back by 1 base and J by 3 bases. The CDR3 contains 17 residues. The CDR3 DNA reads as TGTGCCAGCAGCTTAATTCCTAGCGGGATGGGGACAGATACGCAGTATTTT. Translation gives CASSLIPSGMGTDTQYF.

This clonotype was seen repeatedly, ten times or more. The chain is built from TRBV7-8 and TRBJ1-5; D is uncertain. Germline CDR1 SGHVS, CDR2 FQNEAQ. Trimming took 5 bases from V and 3 from J, leaving 11 bases between them. This CDR3 has 14 amino acids. The CDR3 region is CASSHTPSNQPQHF. In DNA, the CDR3 is TGTGCCAGCAGCCACACCCCCTCCAATCAGCCCCAGCATTTT.

This clonotype was seen at least ten times. The chain recombines TRBV13 with TRBJ2-7; TRBD2 is a possible D gene (6 bases). The CDR3 spans 15 residues. V was cut by 3 bases and J by 0 bases, with 12 bases left in between. Germline CDR1 and CDR2: PRHDT and FYEKMQ (reference sequence). CDR3 protein: CASSLGFGSSYEQYF. In DNA form, the CDR3 reads TGTGCCAGCAGCTTGGGTTTCGGGAGCTCCTACGAGCAGTACTTC. The whole variable domain, remainder taken from reference TRBV13 and TRBJ2-7, is AAGVIQSPRHLIKEKRETATLKCYPIPRHDTVYWYQQGPGQDPQFLISFYEKMQSDKGSIPDRFSAQQFSDYHSELNMSSLELGDSALYFCASSLGFGSSYEQYFGPGTRLTVT.

This clonotype appeared a few times. The V gene is TRBV11-2, the J gene TRBJ1-4, with 7 bases matching TRBD1. The CDR3 contains 17 residues. Germline loops: CDR1 SGHAT, CDR2 FQNNGV. Trimming took 0 bases from V and 4 from J; bases not matched to a gene: 8. The CDR3 loop is CASSLDLRGGLNEKLFF. The CDR3 DNA follows: TGTGCCAGCAGCTTAGATCTACGAGGGGGCCTTAATGAAAAACTGTTTTTT.

As for this clonotype: Mismatch with germline at one junction end may stem from a read error. The V and J genes are TRBV6-5 and TRBJ2-7; D is unresolved. Per germline, CDR1 MNHEY and CDR2 SVGAGI. This CDR3 is 10 amino acids long. CDR3 region: CASGSYEQHF. Here the CDR3 DNA reads TGTGCCAGCGGGTCCTACGAGCAGCACTTC.